What follows describes a single TCR beta chain. This clonotype was detected a few times. Its antigen is not yet known. Base qualities were left out, and no much larger clone turns up one base away. Every donor was a healthy Caucasian. The twin cohort consisted of three pairs of female monozygotic twins, all aged roughly 18 to 30 years. CD4+ and CD8+ T cell populations were isolated with positive isolation kits from Invitrogen. Receptor libraries were prepared by 5' RACE. The run used an Illumina HiSeq 2000. Template switching added a universal primer binding site, and the final cDNA carried a unique molecular identifier that allowed TCR cDNA molecules to be counted accurately. Specific primers in the conserved constant-segment region were used to synthesize first-strand cDNA for the TCR alpha and beta chains. To control for contamination, each cDNA library was double barcoded with a SMART-Mk sample barcode plus Illumina barcodes. Two successive PCR steps introduced TruSeq adapter sequences along with Illumina sample barcodes. TCR alpha and beta cDNA libraries were sequenced on the Illumina HiSeq platform with custom primers. The published analysis was carried out like this. MiGEC was used to process raw reads and extract unique molecular identifiers, and MiXCR was used to find CDR3 positions. For each individual, recombination models were inferred using an EM algorithm with the repgenHMM and IGoR tools. Shared clonotype analysis was performed with the tcR package in R, normalizing sharing by the product of cloneset sizes. Out-of-frame nonproductive sequences were analyzed to study raw recombination free of thymic and clonal selection effects. The public reads were run again by TCRdb, first through fastp at Q25 and then through MiXCR, and only productive beta chains were kept. For every CDR3 protein sequence, its rows merge into one entry that carries the most common genes and DNA. The V and J calls were not made by the authors but by TCRdb's processing. The sample table records hundreds of thousands of distinct CDR3 sequences; roughly 12% of these occur just once. More than 6% of the sample rests with the top ten.

The sample is drawn from a study of identical twins (dated by TCRdb to about 2016). Regarding the study in general: TCR alpha and beta repertoires from monozygotic twins, unrelated adults of various ages and cord blood were deep-sequenced to test whether fetal clonotypes persist. To rule out contamination, the twin experiments were replicated at different times with different library preparation protocols. Overall study results and their limits: Zero-insertion analyses could be partly confounded by invariant T cells such as MAIT and iNKT, although diverse VJ usage argued against such confounding for most clonotypes. In monozygotic twins, out-of-frame TCR alpha sharing was systematically underestimated by recombination models, although the models agreed with sharing between unrelated individuals. Fewer insertions were carried by abundant cord blood beta clonotypes; a weaker similar trend was observed in young adult naive repertoires, while no such trend was observed in memory repertoires. Compared with coincidental sharing between unrelated individuals, out-of-frame TCR alpha sequences shared between twins had an excess of sequences with low generation probability. Conclusions relied on cross-sectional statistical analysis, since the same donors could not be followed over many years. Excess twin sharing in beta out-of-frame sequences was weaker because fewer shared sequences lowered the signal-to-noise ratio.

The CDR1 and CDR2 encoded by the germline V gene are SGHDT and YYEEEE. From the cysteine through the phenylalanine, the CDR3 covers 13 amino acids. Kept here is only the CDR3 DNA, which spans 39 bases and is read in frame from base 1. V is shortened by 1 base, J by 8 bases, and the region joining them spans 12 bases. The sample was also linked to a second study, of yellow fever vaccine responses in identical twins. The second paper further reports: The authors reported that the T cell response to vaccination in identical twins appeared partly convergent and partly personalized. In identical twins, the study followed T cell clones that responded to the vaccine with precision.

Sequenced input: CD8+ T cells sorted from blood. This sequence was found in a woman aged 18-29 years in good health. Recombination connected TRBV5-6 to TRBJ1-2, with TRBD1 perhaps the D gene, on 5 matching bases. The DNA sequence is given as TGTGCCAGCAGCTTGTGGGGGTCGTACGGCTACACCTTC. Its translation reads: CASSLWGSYGYTF.